Sequencing of this T cell receptor beta chain was carried out in a study of T cells expressing NK-cell markers. Study-wide context: Sorted CD3+CD56+NKG2C+, CD3+CD56+NKG2C- and CD3+CD56-NKG2C+ T-cell subsets were beta-chain profiled.

A note on this clonotype: Its target is unknown.

Libraries used 5'RACE template switching adding universal primer site and UMIs. TCRdb re-called the 5' RACE reads; every CDR3 protein appears as one record, without DNA. Recorded for this sample: about 400,000 distinct CDR3 sequences. CDR1 and CDR2 from the germline V gene are SGHDN and FVKESK. CDR3 length equals 15 residues. Study-level points and caveats: The dominant NKG2C+ clonotypes represented about 1.0-7.5% of CD8+ T cells in five or six donors.

The V gene is TRBV14, the J gene TRBJ2-1; TCRdb selects TRBD2, and the lack of DNA leaves this call unchecked. The sequencing input was blood T cells: a sorted CD56 or NKG2C T cell subset, CD4+ or CD8+ T cells, or bulk PBMC T cells (not recorded which). The sequence was obtained from a woman in her 50s in good health. CDR3 region: CASRIAGETYNEQFF.